This T cell receptor beta chain is from a study of blood T cell repertoires in COVID-19. Study-wide background: Samples taken during acute and convalescent COVID-19 were collected in the United States, Italy and Spain. Sample material is recorded as cDNA or gDNA derived from T cells, B-cell-depleted T cells, or PBMCs.

Methods used by the authors: The assay estimated nucleated cells by amplifying reference gene primers. TCRdb's copy holds only in-frame clones and misses some; the assay was immunoSEQ multiplex PCR. V and J calls and clone size are those listed in that table; D and trimming were worked out from the DNA. The top ten clones hold 5.5% to 7% of a sample with about 55,000 clones, roughly 80% of them seen once. Trimming took off 3 bases at V and 5 bases at J, with 11 bases between the two ends. There are 14 residues in the CDR3. Germline V gene data show CDR1 as LNHDA and CDR2 as SQIVND (reference sequence).

V gene TRBV19 combines with J gene TRBJ1-5; D call uncertain. Sample: peripheral blood. The sequence was obtained from a human donor in a cohort sampled during active or convalescent COVID-19. CDR3 DNA sequence: TGTGCCAGTAGTATCCACGGTGATGATCAGCCCCAGCATTTT. It yields the protein CASSIHGDDQPQHF.